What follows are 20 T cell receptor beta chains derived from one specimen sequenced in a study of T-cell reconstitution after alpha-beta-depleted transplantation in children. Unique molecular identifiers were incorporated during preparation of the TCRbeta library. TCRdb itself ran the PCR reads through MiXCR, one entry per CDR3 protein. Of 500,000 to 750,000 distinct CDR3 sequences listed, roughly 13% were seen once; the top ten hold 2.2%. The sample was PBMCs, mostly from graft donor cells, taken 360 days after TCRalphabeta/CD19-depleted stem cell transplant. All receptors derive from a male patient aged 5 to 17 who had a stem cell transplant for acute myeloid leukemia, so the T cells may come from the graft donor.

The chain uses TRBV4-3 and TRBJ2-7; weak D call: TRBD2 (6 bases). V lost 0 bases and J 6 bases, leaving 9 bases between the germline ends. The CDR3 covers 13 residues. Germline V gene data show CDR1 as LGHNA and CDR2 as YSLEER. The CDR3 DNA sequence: TGCGCCAGCAGCCAAGATTGGAGGGGCGAGCAGTACTTC. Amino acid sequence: CASSQDWRGEQYF.

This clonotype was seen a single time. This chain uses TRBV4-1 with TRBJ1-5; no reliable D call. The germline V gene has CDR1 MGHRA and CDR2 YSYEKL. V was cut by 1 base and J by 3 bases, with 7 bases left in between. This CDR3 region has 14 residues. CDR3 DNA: TGCGCCAGCAGCCAAGGAACTTACAATCAGCCCCAGCATTTT. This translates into CASSQGTYNQPQHF.

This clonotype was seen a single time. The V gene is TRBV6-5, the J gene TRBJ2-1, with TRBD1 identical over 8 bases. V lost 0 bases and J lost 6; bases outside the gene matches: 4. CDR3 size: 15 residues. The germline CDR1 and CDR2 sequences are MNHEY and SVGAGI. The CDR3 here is CASSYSGDRFNEQFF. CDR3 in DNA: TGTGCCAGCAGTTACTCCGGGGACAGGTTCAATGAGCAGTTCTTC.

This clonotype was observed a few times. The CDR3 loop is CASSFRTGRGTEAFF. As DNA, the CDR3 is TGTGCCAGCAGTTTTAGGACAGGGAGAGGAACTGAAGCTTTCTTT. The chain has TRBV28 and TRBJ1-1; 8 bases line up with TRBD1. Germline V gene data show CDR1 as MDHEN and CDR2 as SYDVKM. CDR3 length: 15 amino acids. V gave up 3 bases and J gave up 5 bases; unmatched junction bases: 8.

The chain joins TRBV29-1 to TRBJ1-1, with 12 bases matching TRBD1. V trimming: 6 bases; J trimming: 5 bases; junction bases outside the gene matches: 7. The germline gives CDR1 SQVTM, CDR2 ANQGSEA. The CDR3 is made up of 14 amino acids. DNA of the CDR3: TGCAGCGTGGGGACAGGGGGCGTAGGGACTGAAGCTTTCTTT. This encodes CSVGTGGVGTEAFF.

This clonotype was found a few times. CDR3 residues: CASTLTAGSSYEQYF. The CDR3 nucleotides read TGTGCCAGCACCCTCACAGCGGGGAGCTCCTACGAGCAGTACTTC. The gene calls are TRBV7-9 and TRBJ2-7; 7 nucleotides align to TRBD2. Germline CDR1 reads SEHNR; CDR2 reads FQNEAQ (reference sequence). The CDR3 is 15 amino acids. With V trimmed by 7 bases and J by 0 bases, 9 bases remained unmatched.

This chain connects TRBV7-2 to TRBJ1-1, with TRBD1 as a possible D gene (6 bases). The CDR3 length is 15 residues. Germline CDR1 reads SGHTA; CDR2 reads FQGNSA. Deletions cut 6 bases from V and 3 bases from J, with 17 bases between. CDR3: CASRQTSYRDTEAFF. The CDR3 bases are TGTGCCAGCAGGCAGACCAGCTACAGGGACACTGAAGCTTTCTTT.

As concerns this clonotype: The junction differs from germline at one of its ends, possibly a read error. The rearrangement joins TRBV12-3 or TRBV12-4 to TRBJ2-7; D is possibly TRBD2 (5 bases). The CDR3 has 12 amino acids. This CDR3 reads CASSKPLRERYF. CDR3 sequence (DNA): TGTGCCAGCAGCAAACCTTTAAGGGAGCGGTACTTC.

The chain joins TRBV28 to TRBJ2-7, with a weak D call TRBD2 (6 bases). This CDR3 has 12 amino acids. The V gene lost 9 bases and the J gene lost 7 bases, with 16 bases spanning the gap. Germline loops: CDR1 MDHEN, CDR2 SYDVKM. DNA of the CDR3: TGTGCCAGTACCGGGGGTTTGTGGGAGCAGTACTTC. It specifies CASTGGLWEQYF.

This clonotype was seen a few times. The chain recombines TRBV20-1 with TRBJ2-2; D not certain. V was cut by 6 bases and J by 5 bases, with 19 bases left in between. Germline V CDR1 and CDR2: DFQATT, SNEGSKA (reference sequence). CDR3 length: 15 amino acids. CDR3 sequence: CSATETLPPTGELFF. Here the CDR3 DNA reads TGCAGTGCCACCGAGACCTTGCCCCCGACCGGGGAGCTGTTTTTT.

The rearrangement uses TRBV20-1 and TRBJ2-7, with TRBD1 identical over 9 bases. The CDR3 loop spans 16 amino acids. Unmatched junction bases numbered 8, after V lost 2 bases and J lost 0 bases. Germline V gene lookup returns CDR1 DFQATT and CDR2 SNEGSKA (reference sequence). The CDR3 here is CSARPPSGQGSYEQYF. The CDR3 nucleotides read TGCAGTGCTAGACCTCCCTCGGGACAGGGCTCCTACGAGCAGTACTTC.

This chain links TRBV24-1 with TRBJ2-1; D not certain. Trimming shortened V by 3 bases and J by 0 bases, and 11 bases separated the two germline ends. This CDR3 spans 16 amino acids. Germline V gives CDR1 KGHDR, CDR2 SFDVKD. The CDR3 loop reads CATSDPATNSYNEQFF. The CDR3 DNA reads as TGTGCCACCAGTGATCCTGCGACGAACTCCTACAATGAGCAGTTCTTC.

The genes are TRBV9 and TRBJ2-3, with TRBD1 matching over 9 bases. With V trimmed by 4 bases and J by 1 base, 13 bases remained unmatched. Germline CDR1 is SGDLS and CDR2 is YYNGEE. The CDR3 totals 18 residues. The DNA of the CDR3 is TGTGCCAGCAGCCCCCGAGGACAGGGGATGGTGGGCACAGATACGCAGTATTTT. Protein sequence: CASSPRGQGMVGTDTQYF.

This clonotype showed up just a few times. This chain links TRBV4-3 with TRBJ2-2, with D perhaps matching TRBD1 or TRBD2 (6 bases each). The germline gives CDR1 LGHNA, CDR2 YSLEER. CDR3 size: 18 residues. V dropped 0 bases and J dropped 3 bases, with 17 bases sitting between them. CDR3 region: CASSQDEGDWFYTGELFF. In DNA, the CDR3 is TGCGCCAGCAGCCAAGATGAGGGGGACTGGTTTTACACCGGGGAGCTGTTTTTT.

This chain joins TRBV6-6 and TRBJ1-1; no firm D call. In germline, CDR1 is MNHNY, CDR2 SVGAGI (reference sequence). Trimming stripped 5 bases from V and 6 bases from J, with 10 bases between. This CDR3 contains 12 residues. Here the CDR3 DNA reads TGTGCCAGCAGTAAAAAGACCGCTGAAGCTTTCTTT. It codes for CASSKKTAEAFF.

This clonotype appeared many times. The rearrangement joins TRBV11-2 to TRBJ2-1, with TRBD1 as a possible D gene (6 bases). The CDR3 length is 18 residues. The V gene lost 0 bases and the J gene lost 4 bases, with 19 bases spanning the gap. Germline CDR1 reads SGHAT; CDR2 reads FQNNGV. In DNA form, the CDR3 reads TGTGCCAGCAGCTTAGAGGCGGCAGGGGCTTCGTCTTACAATGAGCAGTTCTTC. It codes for CASSLEAAGASSYNEQFF.

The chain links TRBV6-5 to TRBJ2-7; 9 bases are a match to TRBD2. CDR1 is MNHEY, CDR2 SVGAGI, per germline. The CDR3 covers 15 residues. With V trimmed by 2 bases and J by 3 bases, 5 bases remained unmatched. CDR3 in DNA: TGTGCCAGCAGTTACCTTAGCGGGAGTTTCTACGAGCAGTACTTC. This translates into CASSYLSGSFYEQYF.

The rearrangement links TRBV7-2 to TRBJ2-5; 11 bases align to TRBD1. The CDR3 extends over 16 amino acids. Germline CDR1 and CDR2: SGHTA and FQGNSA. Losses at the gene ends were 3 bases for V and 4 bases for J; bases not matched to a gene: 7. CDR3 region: CASSFIGQGARETQYF. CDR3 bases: TGTGCCAGCAGCTTTATAGGACAGGGGGCGCGAGAGACCCAGTACTTC.

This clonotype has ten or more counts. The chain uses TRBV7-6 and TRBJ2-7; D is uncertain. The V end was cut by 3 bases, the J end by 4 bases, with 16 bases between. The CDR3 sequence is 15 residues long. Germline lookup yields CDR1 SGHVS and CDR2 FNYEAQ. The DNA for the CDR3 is TGTGCCAGCAGCTTCGTAGGAAGTATGGGATACGAGCAGTACTTC. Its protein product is CASSFVGSMGYEQYF.

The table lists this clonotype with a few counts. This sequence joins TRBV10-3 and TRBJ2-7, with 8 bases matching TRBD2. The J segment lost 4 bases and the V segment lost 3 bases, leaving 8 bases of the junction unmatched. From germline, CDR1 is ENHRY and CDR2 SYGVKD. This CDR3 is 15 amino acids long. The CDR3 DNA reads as TGTGCCATCAGTGATACCCAGCGGGAGAAATACGAGCAGTACTTC. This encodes CAISDTQREKYEQYF.